This note documents a single TCR beta chain sequence. The germline V gene has CDR1 LNHDA and CDR2 SQIVND (reference sequence). The CDR3 has 14 amino acids. Trimming at V came to 10 bases and at J to 6 bases, leaving 7 bases not matched to a gene. These data are taken from a study of preoperative IRX-2 immunotherapy in early breast cancer. Stated treatment: preoperative locoregional IRX-2 cytokine immunotherapy. Preoperative locoregional IRX-2 cytokine immunotherapy was tested in the phase Ib source study. Some clones are missing from TCRdb's copy, which holds only in-frame ones; the method was immunoSEQ multiplex PCR. The data show approximately 96,000 clones, about nine tenths seen once.

The rearrangement joins TRBV19 to TRBJ2-3; 13 positions match TRBD2. The sample consisted of tumor tissue, taken after IRX-2 immunotherapy. This TCR derives from a human donor with breast cancer. The DNA of the CDR3 is TGTGCCACAACTAGCGGGGGGGGCGTCGATACGCAGTATTTT. It specifies CATTSGGGVDTQYF.